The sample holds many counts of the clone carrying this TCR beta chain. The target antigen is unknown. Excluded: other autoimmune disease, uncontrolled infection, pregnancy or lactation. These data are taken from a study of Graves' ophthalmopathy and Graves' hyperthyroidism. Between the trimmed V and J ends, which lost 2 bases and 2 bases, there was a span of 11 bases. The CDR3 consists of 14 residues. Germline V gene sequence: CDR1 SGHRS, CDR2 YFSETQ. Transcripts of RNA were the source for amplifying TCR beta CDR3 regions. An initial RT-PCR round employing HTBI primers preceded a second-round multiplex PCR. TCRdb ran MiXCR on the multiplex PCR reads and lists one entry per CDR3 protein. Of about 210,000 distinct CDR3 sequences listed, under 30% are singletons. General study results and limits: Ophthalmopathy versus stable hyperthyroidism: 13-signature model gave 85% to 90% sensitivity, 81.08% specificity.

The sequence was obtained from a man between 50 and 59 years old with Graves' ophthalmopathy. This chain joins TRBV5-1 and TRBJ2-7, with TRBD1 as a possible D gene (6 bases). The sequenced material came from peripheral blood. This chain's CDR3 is CASSFGRTAYEQYF. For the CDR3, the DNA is TGCGCCAGCAGCTTTGGACGGACAGCCTACGAGCAGTACTTC.